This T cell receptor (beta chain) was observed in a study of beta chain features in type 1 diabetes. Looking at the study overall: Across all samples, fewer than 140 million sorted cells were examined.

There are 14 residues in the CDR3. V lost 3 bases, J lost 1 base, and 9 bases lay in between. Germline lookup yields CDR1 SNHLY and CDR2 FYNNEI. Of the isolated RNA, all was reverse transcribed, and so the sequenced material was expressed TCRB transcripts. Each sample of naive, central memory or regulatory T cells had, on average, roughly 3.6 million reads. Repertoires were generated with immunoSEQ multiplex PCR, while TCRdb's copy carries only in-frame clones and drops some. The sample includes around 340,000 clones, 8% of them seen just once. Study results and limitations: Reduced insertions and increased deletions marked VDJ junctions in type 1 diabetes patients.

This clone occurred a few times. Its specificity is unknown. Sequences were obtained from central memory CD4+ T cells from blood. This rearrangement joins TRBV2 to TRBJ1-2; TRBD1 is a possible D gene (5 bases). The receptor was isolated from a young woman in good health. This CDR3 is CASSDQGVNYGYTF. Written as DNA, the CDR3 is TGTGCCAGCAGTGACCAGGGCGTTAACTATGGCTACACCTTC.